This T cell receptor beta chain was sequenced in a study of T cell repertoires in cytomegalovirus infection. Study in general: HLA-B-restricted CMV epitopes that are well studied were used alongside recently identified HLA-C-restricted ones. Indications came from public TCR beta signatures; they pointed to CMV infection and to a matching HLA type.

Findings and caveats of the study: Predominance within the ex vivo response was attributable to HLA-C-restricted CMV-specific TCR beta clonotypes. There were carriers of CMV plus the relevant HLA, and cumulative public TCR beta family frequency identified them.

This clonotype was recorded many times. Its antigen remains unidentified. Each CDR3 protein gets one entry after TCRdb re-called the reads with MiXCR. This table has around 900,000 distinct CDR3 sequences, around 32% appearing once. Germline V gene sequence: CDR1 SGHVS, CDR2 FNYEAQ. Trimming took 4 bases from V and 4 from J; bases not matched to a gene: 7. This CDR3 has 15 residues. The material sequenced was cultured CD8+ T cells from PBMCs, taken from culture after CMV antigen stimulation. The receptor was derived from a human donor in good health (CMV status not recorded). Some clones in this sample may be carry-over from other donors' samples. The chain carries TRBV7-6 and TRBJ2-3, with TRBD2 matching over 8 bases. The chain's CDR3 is CASSSGLVGPDTQYF. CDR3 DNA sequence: TGTGCCAGCAGCTCGGGACTAGTAGGGCCAGATACGCAGTATTTT. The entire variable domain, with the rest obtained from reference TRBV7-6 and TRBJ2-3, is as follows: GAGVSQSPRYKVTKRGQDVALRCDPISGHVSLYWYRQALGQGPEFLTYFNYEAQQDKSGLPNDRFSAERPEGSISTLTIQRTEQRDSAMYRCASSSGLVGPDTQYFGPGTRLTVL.